This T cell receptor (beta chain) came from a study of T cell responses to AZD1222 COVID-19 vaccine. Findings and caveats of the study: Among the donors, most were white British and more were female, and clonal diversity was possibly underestimated.

A word on this clone: Its antigen is unidentified.

The method was immunoSEQ multiplex PCR; TCRdb's version includes in-frame clones alone and lacks a portion of them. The sample comprises under 200,000 clones, around 88% of which are singletons, and approximately 0.97% rests with the top ten. The clonotype originates from an adult who received the AZD1222 COVID-19 vaccine. Sequenced here: peripheral blood, sampled 28 days after the second AZD1222 dose.

The CDR3 region is CASSQDYDAYSYEQYF. The CDR3 DNA reads TGCGCCAGCAGCCAAGATTACGACGCCTACTCCTACGAGCAGTACTTC. The gene calls are TRBV4-3 and TRBJ2-7; D uncertain. The CDR3 extends over 16 amino acids. V lost 0 bases to trimming and J lost 0 bases, with 12 bases between them. Germline V gene sequence: CDR1 LGHNA, CDR2 YSLEER.